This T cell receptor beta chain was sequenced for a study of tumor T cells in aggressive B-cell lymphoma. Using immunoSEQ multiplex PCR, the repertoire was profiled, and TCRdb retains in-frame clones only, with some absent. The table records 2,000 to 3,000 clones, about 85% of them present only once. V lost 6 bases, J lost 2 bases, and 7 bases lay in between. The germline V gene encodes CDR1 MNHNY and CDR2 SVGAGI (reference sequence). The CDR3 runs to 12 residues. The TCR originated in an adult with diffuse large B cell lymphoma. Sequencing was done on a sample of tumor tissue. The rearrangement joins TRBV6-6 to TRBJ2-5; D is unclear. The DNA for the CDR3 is TGTGCCAGCAGCGTCGTTCAAGAGACCCAGTACTTC. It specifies CASSVVQETQYF.